The 32 T cell receptor beta chains below all came from one sample that was sequenced in a study of cytotoxic CD8 clonotypes in ibrutinib-treated CLL. Assay used: immunoSEQ multiplex PCR; TCRdb lists only in-frame clones, some missing. This table holds about 130,000 clones, 84% found once. The sample consisted of PBMCs, taken after 24 months of ibrutinib treatment. All receptors come from a human donor with chronic lymphocytic leukemia.

The chain carries TRBV5-8 and TRBJ1-4; tentative D call: TRBD1 (6 bases). Germline CDR1 reads SGHTS; CDR2 reads YDEGEE. This CDR3 is built from 14 residues. V was cut by 0 bases and J by 7 bases, with 10 bases left in between. CDR3 DNA: TGTGCCAGCAGCTTGGAGGGGACAAGTGAAAAACTGTTTTTT. Protein: CASSLEGTSEKLFF.

The chain recombines TRBV27 with TRBJ2-1; 9 bases align to TRBD2. CDR3 length equals 15 residues. Germline-derived CDR1 and CDR2 are MNHEY and SMNVEV (reference sequence). V lost 5 bases to trimming and J lost 4 bases; unmatched junction nucleotides: 6. CDR3 in DNA: TGTGCCAGCAGTGGGCGCCTAGCGGGGTACAATGAGCAGTTCTTC. Protein: CASSGRLAGYNEQFF.

V is TRBV9 and J is TRBJ2-1, with D possibly being TRBD1 (6 bases). V lost 2 bases, J lost 5 bases, and 14 bases lay in between. In germline, CDR1 is SGDLS, CDR2 YYNGEE. The CDR3 is 15 amino acids. The CDR3 DNA reads as TGTGCCAGCAGCGTCTCTCCGGGACACAACAATGAGCAGTTCTTC. This codes for CASSVSPGHNNEQFF.

The chain has TRBV27 and TRBJ2-5; possibly TRBD2 for D (5 bases). Germline CDR1 MNHEY, CDR2 SMNVEV (reference sequence). Trimming stripped 1 base from V and 2 bases from J, with 8 bases between. This CDR3 region has 14 residues. Here the CDR3 DNA reads TGTGCCAGCAGTTTATACGGCGGGCAAGAGACCCAGTACTTC. This gives the protein CASSLYGGQETQYF.

This clone was seen only once. The rearrangement links TRBV10-1 to TRBJ1-3, with a tentative D call TRBD1 (6 bases). The CDR3 runs 16 residues. Germline V lookup: CDR1 WNHNN, CDR2 SYGVQD (reference sequence). Between the trimmed V and J ends, which lost 5 bases and 0 bases, there was a span of 14 bases. The CDR3 loop is CASSRGRGGSGNTIYF. Here the CDR3 DNA reads TGCGCCAGCAGTCGCGGCAGGGGTGGCTCTGGAAACACCATATATTTT.

The chain recombines TRBV19 with TRBJ1-5, with D uncertain. The V gene's germline CDR1 is LNHDA and CDR2 SQIVND (reference sequence). The V end lost 1 base, the J end lost 4 bases, and 11 bases lay between the germline ends. The CDR3 is 15 amino acids. The CDR3 DNA sequence: TGTGCCAGTAGTATAGGAGTCACTTTGAATCAGCCCCAGCATTTT. It translates to CASSIGVTLNQPQHF.

V and J are TRBV9 and TRBJ1-6; perhaps TRBD1 as D (5 bases). Trimming cost V 4 bases and J 5 bases, with 13 bases left between them. This CDR3 has 15 residues. CDR1 and CDR2 from the germline V gene are SGDLS and YYNGEE. CDR3 protein: CASSPGRQHNSPLHF. The CDR3 DNA sequence: TGTGCCAGCAGCCCAGGGAGGCAACATAATTCACCCCTCCACTTT. Variable domain in full (rest from reference TRBV9 and TRBJ1-6): DSGVTQTPKHLITATGQRVTLRCSPRSGDLSVYWYQQSLDQGLQFLIQYYNGEERAKGNILERFSAQQFPDLHSELNLSSLELGDSALYFCASSPGRQHNSPLHFGNGTRLTVT.

V usage is TRBV11-2 and J usage is TRBJ2-1, with TRBD2 matching over 9 bases. V was pared by 0 bases and J by 10 bases, with 1 base of the junction left unmatched. CDR3 length equals 13 residues. CDR1 SGHAT and CDR2 FQNNGV come from the germline V gene. The CDR3 reads CASSLDLAGEQFF. In DNA, the CDR3 is TGTGCCAGCAGCTTAGATCTAGCGGGGGAGCAGTTCTTC. The full variable domain, with the rest looked up from reference TRBV11-2 and TRBJ2-1, is EAGVAQSPRYKIIEKRQSVAFWCNPISGHATLYWYQQILGQGPKLLIQFQNNGVVDDSQLPKDRFSAERLKGVDSTLKIQPAKLEDSAVYLCASSLDLAGEQFFGPGTRLTVL.

The V call is TRBV5-6, the J call TRBJ2-1; weak D call: TRBD1 (6 bases). V shed 1 base and J shed 5 bases, with 7 bases lying between them. The CDR3 totals 13 residues. Germline loops: CDR1 SGHDT, CDR2 YYEEEE. CDR3 amino acids: CASSLWTDNEQFF. DNA of the CDR3: TGTGCCAGCAGCTTGTGGACAGACAATGAGCAGTTCTTC.

V is TRBV28 and J is TRBJ1-2; D gene uncertain. Trimming stripped 7 bases from V and 5 bases from J, with 20 bases between. CDR3 length: 15 amino acids. Germline assignment: CDR1 MDHEN and CDR2 SYDVKM. The CDR3 nucleotides read TGTGCCAGCAATTCGGATTCCTCCCTCCTTTATGGCTACACCTTC. Its translation is CASNSDSSLLYGYTF.

This sequence joins TRBV6-6 and TRBJ1-2, with 8 bases that match TRBD1. V lost 6 bases to trimming and J lost 4 bases; unmatched junction nucleotides: 4. The CDR3 runs to 13 residues. Germline V CDR1 and CDR2: MNHNY, SVGAGI (reference sequence). In DNA form, the CDR3 reads TGTGCCAGCAGCCAGGGGGCCGGCTATGGCTACACCTTC. Translation gives CASSQGAGYGYTF.

The CDR3 nucleotides read TGTGCCAGCAGCGTAGAGTCAGCAACTAACTATGGCTACACCTTC. It is translated as CASSVESATNYGYTF. The chain is built from TRBV9 and TRBJ1-2; D is uncertain. The germline V and J ends were trimmed by 0 bases and 0 bases, with 9 bases remaining between them. The V gene's germline CDR1 is SGDLS and CDR2 YYNGEE. The CDR3 spans 15 residues.

The chain has TRBV4-3 and TRBJ1-3; no firm D call. The CDR3 is 16 amino acids. V was pared by 0 bases and J by 0 bases, with 9 bases between. Germline CDR1 is LGHNA and CDR2 is YSLEER. CDR3 sequence reads: CASSQDPSLSGNTIYF. The CDR3 DNA reads TGCGCCAGCAGCCAAGATCCCAGTCTCTCTGGAAACACCATATATTTT.

The chain joins TRBV5-6 to TRBJ2-7, with 8 bases fitting TRBD1. The J segment lost 2 bases and the V segment lost 4 bases, leaving 8 bases of the junction unmatched. In germline, CDR1 is SGHDT, CDR2 YYEEEE. This CDR3 has 15 amino acids. The DNA of the CDR3 is TGTGCCAGCAGCCCAGGACAGGGTTCTCCCTACGAGCAGTACTTC. Translation: CASSPGQGSPYEQYF.

The chain combines TRBV7-6 with TRBJ1-1; D not resolved. Germline V lookup: CDR1 SGHVS, CDR2 FNYEAQ. With 5 bases removed from V and 1 base from J, the gap between germline ends came to 8 bases. CDR3 size: 13 residues. CDR3 nucleotide sequence: TGTGCCAGCAGCCTGGGGTCGAACACTGAAGCTTTCTTT. It is translated as CASSLGSNTEAFF. The full variable domain, in which reference TRBV7-6 and TRBJ1-1 provide the parts outside the CDR3, is GAGVSQSPRYKVTKRGQDVALRCDPISGHVSLYWYRQALGQGPEFLTYFNYEAQQDKSGLPNDRFSAERPEGSISTLTIQRTEQRDSAMYRCASSLGSNTEAFFGQGTRLTVV.

The V and J genes are TRBV9 and TRBJ2-1; TRBD1 matches 8 bases. J was trimmed by 9 bases and V by 4 bases; bases with no gene match: 6. The CDR3 consists of 13 residues. Germline V lookup: CDR1 SGDLS, CDR2 YYNGEE. CDR3 in amino acids: CASSPRTGTEQFF. CDR3 coding DNA: TGTGCCAGCAGCCCACGGACAGGGACTGAGCAGTTCTTC.

The sample holds a few counts of this clone. The chain carries TRBV2 and TRBJ1-5; 8 bases align to TRBD1. The CDR3 totals 14 residues. V gave up 5 bases and J gave up 1 base; unmatched junction bases: 1. Germline V gene data show CDR1 as SNHLY and CDR2 as FYNNEI. The CDR3 DNA reads TGTGCCAGCAGTCGGACAGGGAGCAATCAGCCCCAGCATTTT. Encoded protein: CASSRTGSNQPQHF.

The rearrangement joins TRBV19 to TRBJ2-3; 7 bases fit TRBD2. After removal of 2 bases from V and 2 bases from J, the junction contained 13 bases not matched to a gene. Germline CDR1 and CDR2: LNHDA and SQIVND (reference sequence). This CDR3 spans 18 amino acids. CDR3 sequence reads: CASSIFSVASGSTDTQYF. Written as DNA, the CDR3 is TGTGCCAGTAGTATATTCTCGGTGGCTAGCGGATCCACAGATACGCAGTATTTT.

Here the CDR3 reads CASSETGKSYEQYF. CDR3 bases: TGTGCCAGTAGCGAGACAGGGAAGTCCTACGAGCAGTACTTC. The rearrangement joins TRBV19 to TRBJ2-7; TRBD1 agrees at 7 bases. The CDR3 spans 14 residues. J was trimmed by 1 base and V by 6 bases; bases with no gene match: 6. Germline V gene sequence: CDR1 LNHDA, CDR2 SQIVND (reference sequence). The full variable domain, with the rest looked up from reference TRBV19 and TRBJ2-7, is DGGITQSPKYLFRKEGQNVTLSCEQNLNHDAMYWYRQDPGQGLRLIYYSQIVNDFQKGDIAEGYSVSREKKESFPLTVTSAQKNPTAFYLCASSETGKSYEQYFGPGTRLTVT.

In its sample, this clone was seen once. V is TRBV11-2 and J is TRBJ2-5, with 7 bases that match TRBD1. CDR3 length equals 17 residues. V shed 2 bases, J shed 2 bases, and the junction held 11 bases outside the gene matches. Germline assignment: CDR1 SGHAT and CDR2 FQNNGV. CDR3 loop: CASSLTWDRRTQETQYF. CDR3 sequence (DNA): TGTGCCAGCAGCTTAACCTGGGACAGACGGACACAAGAGACCCAGTACTTC. Full variable domain (remainder filled in from reference TRBV11-2 and TRBJ2-5): EAGVAQSPRYKIIEKRQSVAFWCNPISGHATLYWYQQILGQGPKLLIQFQNNGVVDDSQLPKDRFSAERLKGVDSTLKIQPAKLEDSAVYLCASSLTWDRRTQETQYFGPGTRLLVL.

The rearrangement links TRBV10-3 to TRBJ2-2; D not certain. V was pared by 6 bases and J by 3 bases, with 8 bases between. Germline CDR1 ENHRY, CDR2 SYGVKD. This CDR3 region has 13 residues. The CDR3 loop is CAISRRDTGELFF. Written as DNA, the CDR3 is TGTGCCATCAGCCGACGGGACACCGGGGAGCTGTTTTTT.

V usage is TRBV7-9 and J usage is TRBJ2-5, with D possibly being TRBD2 (6 bases). The ends were cut back, 5 bases at V and 2 bases at J, with 18 bases in the middle. Germline V gene data show CDR1 as SEHNR and CDR2 as FQNEAQ (reference sequence). The CDR3 has 16 residues. The chain's CDR3 is CASSAYGLPTQETQYF. The CDR3 DNA sequence: TGTGCCAGCAGCGCGTACGGACTACCAACACAAGAGACCCAGTACTTC. The variable domain in full, with the rest retrieved from reference TRBV7-9 and TRBJ2-5, is DTGVSQNPRHKITKRGQNVTFRCDPISEHNRLYWYRQTLGQGPEFLTYFQNEAQLEKSRLLSDRFSAERPKGSFSTLEIQRTEQGDSAMYLCASSAYGLPTQETQYFGPGTRLLVL.

The chain combines TRBV9 with TRBJ2-1, with TRBD1 identical over 8 bases. Unmatched junction bases numbered 14, after V lost 4 bases and J lost 2 bases. The CDR3 extends over 18 amino acids. Germline CDR1 SGDLS, CDR2 YYNGEE. The CDR3 sequence is CASSPHTSDRVTYNEQFF. The DNA of the CDR3 is TGTGCCAGCAGCCCCCACACGTCGGACAGGGTCACCTACAATGAGCAGTTCTTC.

This clone was observed a handful of times. The rearrangement uses TRBV21-1 and TRBJ2-7; TRBD1 was called by the table and not checked on the DNA. TRBV21-1 is a listed pseudogene. CDR3 length: 13 residues. The CDR3 loop is CASSKDRALEQYF. The DNA for the CDR3 is TGTGCCAGCAGCAAAGACAGAGCCCTGGAGCAGTACTTC.

This clone was observed once. The J gene is TRBJ2-7, the V gene TRBV15, with 9 bases matching TRBD1. Germline CDR1 and CDR2: LNHNV and YYDKDF (reference sequence). After removal of 5 bases from V and 2 bases from J, the junction contained 7 bases not matched to a gene. The CDR3 length is 15 residues. CDR3: CATSPARDRAYEQYF. CDR3 in DNA: TGTGCCACCAGCCCAGCGCGGGACAGGGCCTACGAGCAGTACTTC.

V and J are TRBV11-2 and TRBJ2-2; D remains unclear. The germline V gene encodes CDR1 SGHAT and CDR2 FQNNGV. CDR3 length: 13 residues. V shed 0 bases and J shed 8 bases, with 7 bases lying between them. The CDR3 DNA sequence: TGTGCCAGCAGCTTAGACTCGAGGGGGGAGCTGTTTTTT. It encodes CASSLDSRGELFF.

A few counts support this clone. The chain employs TRBV7-2 and TRBJ1-6, with D unclear. The V and J ends lost 2 bases and 9 bases respectively, with 11 bases between them. CDR1 is SGHTA, CDR2 FQGNSA, per germline. The CDR3 consists of 14 residues. The CDR3, as DNA: TGTGCCAGCAGCTTAAAAGTCCCCAGTTCACCCCTCCACTTT. Protein sequence: CASSLKVPSSPLHF.

The rearrangement joins TRBV5-4 to TRBJ2-1; 11 bases agree with TRBD2. This CDR3 contains 16 residues. Trimming cost V 0 bases and J 5 bases; bases outside gene matches: 4. Germline V CDR1 and CDR2: SGHNT, YYREEE (reference sequence). The CDR3 loop reads CASSLGGTSGDNEQFF. CDR3 nucleotides: TGTGCCAGCAGCTTGGGCGGGACTAGCGGCGACAATGAGCAGTTCTTC.

The chain uses TRBV6-5 and TRBJ1-2; tentatively, D is TRBD1 (6 bases). CDR3 length: 12 amino acids. The V and J ends lost 7 bases and 8 bases respectively, with 14 bases between them. CDR1 is MNHEY and CDR2 is SVGAGI in the germline V gene. The CDR3 loop is CASTEGGSGYTF. In nucleotides, the CDR3 is TGTGCCAGCACCGAGGGGGGGTCGGGCTACACCTTC.

The chain employs TRBV30 and TRBJ1-5; weak D call: TRBD1 (6 bases). Germline V CDR1 and CDR2: GTSNPN, SVGIG (reference sequence). V gave up 0 bases and J gave up 3 bases, with 12 bases separating them. The CDR3 contains 15 residues. CDR3: CAWSVPTGNNQPQHF. As DNA, the CDR3 is TGTGCCTGGAGTGTACCTACAGGGAACAATCAGCCCCAGCATTTT.

This clone is labeled as medium-sized. This sample includes further DNA sequences coding for the same CDR3. The rearrangement links TRBV19 to TRBJ1-2; no definite D call. Trimming pared 3 bases from V and 4 bases from J, leaving 6 bases between. The CDR3 loop spans 12 amino acids. Germline assignment: CDR1 LNHDA and CDR2 SQIVND (reference sequence). The CDR3 DNA reads TGTGCCAGTAGTATTAGTGTCTATGGCTACACCTTC. As protein: CASSISVYGYTF. The full variable domain, completed using reference TRBV19 and TRBJ1-2, is DGGITQSPKYLFRKEGQNVTLSCEQNLNHDAMYWYRQDPGQGLRLIYYSQIVNDFQKGDIAEGYSVSREKKESFPLTVTSAQKNPTAFYLCASSISVYGYTFGSGTRLTVV.

V usage is TRBV7-2 and J usage is TRBJ2-7, with TRBD2 matching 8 bases. Germline trimming cut 5 bases from V and 1 base from J; bases unmatched to any gene: 1. The CDR3 has 13 amino acids. Germline CDR1 is SGHTA and CDR2 is FQGNSA. The DNA for the CDR3 is TGTGCCAGCAGCCGGGGGGGTTCCTACGAGCAGTACTTC. Protein sequence: CASSRGGSYEQYF.